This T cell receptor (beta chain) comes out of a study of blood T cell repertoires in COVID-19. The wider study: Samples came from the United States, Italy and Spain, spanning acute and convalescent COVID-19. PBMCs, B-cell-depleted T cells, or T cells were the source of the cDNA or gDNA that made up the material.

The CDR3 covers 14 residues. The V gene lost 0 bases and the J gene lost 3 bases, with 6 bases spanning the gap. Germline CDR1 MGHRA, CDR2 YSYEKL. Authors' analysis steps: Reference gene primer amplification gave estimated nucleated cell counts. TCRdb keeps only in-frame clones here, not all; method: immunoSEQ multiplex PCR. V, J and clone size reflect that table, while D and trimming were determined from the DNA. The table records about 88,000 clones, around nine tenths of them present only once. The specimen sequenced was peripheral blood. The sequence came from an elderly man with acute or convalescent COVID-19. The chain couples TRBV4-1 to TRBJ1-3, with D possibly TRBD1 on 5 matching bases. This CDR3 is CASSQEGLGNTIYF. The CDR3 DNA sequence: TGCGCCAGCAGCCAAGAGGGGCTTGGAAACACCATATATTTT.